The 21 T cell receptor beta chains below come from one sample, sequenced in a study of siplizumab effects on memory and regulatory T cells. The method was immunoSEQ multiplex PCR; TCRdb's version includes in-frame clones alone and lacks a portion of them. The sample holds about 69,000 clones, approximately 88% seen once. Sequenced: Tregs sorted from blood. These receptors were taken from a human donor in good health.

This chain links TRBV27 with TRBJ1-5; D remains ambiguous. The CDR3 consists of 12 residues. Trimming took 5 bases from V and 6 from J, leaving 8 bases between them. The germline V gene has CDR1 MNHEY and CDR2 SMNVEV (reference sequence). CDR3 bases: TGTGCCAGCAGTCTTCTGGGTCAGCCCCAGCATTTT. Protein product: CASSLLGQPQHF.

The rearrangement joins TRBV28 to TRBJ2-7, with 8 bases lining up with TRBD2. Germline V gene data show CDR1 as MDHEN and CDR2 as SYDVKM. After removal of 3 bases from V and 9 bases from J, the junction contained 7 bases not matched to a gene. The CDR3 is 13 residues long. CDR3: CASSFGTSNGQYF. As DNA, the CDR3 is TGTGCCAGCAGTTTTGGGACTAGTAACGGGCAGTACTTC.

The chain couples TRBV30 to TRBJ2-1; D remains unclear. The germline CDR1 and CDR2 sequences are GTSNPN and SVGIG (reference sequence). The CDR3 runs 13 residues. V lost 0 bases to trimming and J lost 4 bases, with 7 bases between them. CDR3: CAWSVSLYNEQFF. CDR3 coding DNA: TGTGCCTGGAGTGTTTCACTTTACAATGAGCAGTTCTTC.

J is TRBJ2-3 and V is TRBV30; 12 bases map to TRBD2. From germline, CDR1 is GTSNPN and CDR2 SVGIG (reference sequence). This CDR3 is 12 amino acids long. Trimming removed 2 bases from V and 14 bases from J; junction bases left unmatched: 5. The CDR3 reads CAWSQTSGRGYF. In DNA form, the CDR3 reads TGTGCCTGGAGTCAGACTAGCGGGAGAGGGTATTTT.

This chain connects TRBV30 to TRBJ2-7, with D possibly TRBD2 on 5 matching bases. V lost 4 bases, J lost 6 bases, and 16 bases lay in between. Per the germline V gene, CDR1 is GTSNPN and CDR2 is SVGIG (reference sequence). This CDR3 is built from 13 residues. CDR3 nucleotides: TGTGCCTGGAAGAATGGACTGGCCGGCGAGCAGTACTTC. Translating gives CAWKNGLAGEQYF.

CDR3: CASSPGTPSPLHF. CDR3 DNA sequence: TGTGCCAGCAGTCCGGGCACACCTTCACCCCTCCACTTT. The chain recombines TRBV2 with TRBJ1-6; D not certain. V was trimmed by 5 bases and J by 9 bases, leaving 11 bases between them. Germline V gene data show CDR1 as SNHLY and CDR2 as FYNNEI. This CDR3 has 13 residues.

This clone was observed once. The chain combines TRBV4-1 with TRBJ1-1, with D possibly being TRBD1 (6 bases). Deletions cut 0 bases from V and 0 bases from J, with 14 bases between. CDR1 MGHRA and CDR2 YSYEKL come from the germline V gene. This CDR3 comprises 17 residues. As DNA, the CDR3 is TGCGCCAGCAGCCAAGAAGGTAGGGGGGGGGTGAACACTGAAGCTTTCTTT. Translating it yields CASSQEGRGGVNTEAFF.

The table lists this clone with a count of one. V gene TRBV7-9 combines with J gene TRBJ2-2, with TRBD2 matching over 7 bases. This CDR3 spans 15 amino acids. The junction had 10 bases not matched to a gene; V was cut back by 7 bases and J by 5 bases. Germline-derived CDR1 and CDR2 are SEHNR and FQNEAQ (reference sequence). CDR3 in DNA: TGTGCCAGCATCTCCGGGGGGAGAGGGACCGGGGAGCTGTTTTTT. Encoded protein: CASISGGRGTGELFF.

This rearrangement joins TRBV4-1 to TRBJ2-7; 7 bases match TRBD1. Per germline, CDR1 MGHRA and CDR2 YSYEKL. There are 14 residues in the CDR3. After removal of 5 bases from V and 5 bases from J, the junction contained 9 bases not matched to a gene. The CDR3 loop is CASSTRTGPDEQYF. DNA of the CDR3: TGCGCCAGCAGCACTCGGACAGGCCCCGACGAGCAGTACTTC.

This clone has only one observation. The chain carries TRBV19 and TRBJ2-5, with D uncertain. The germline V and J ends were trimmed by 6 bases and 2 bases, with 10 bases remaining between them. CDR3 length: 13 residues. CDR1 and CDR2 from the germline V gene are LNHDA and SQIVND (reference sequence). The CDR3, as DNA: TGTGCCAGTAGGTACATGGGGCAAGAGACCCAGTACTTC. Protein: CASRYMGQETQYF. The full variable domain, its missing parts supplied by reference TRBV19 and TRBJ2-5, is DGGITQSPKYLFRKEGQNVTLSCEQNLNHDAMYWYRQDPGQGLRLIYYSQIVNDFQKGDIAEGYSVSREKKESFPLTVTSAQKNPTAFYLCASRYMGQETQYFGPGTRLLVL.

This chain joins TRBV10-3 and TRBJ2-2, with TRBD1 identical over 9 bases. Germline-derived CDR1 and CDR2 are ENHRY and SYGVKD. This CDR3 is 15 amino acids long. Losses at the gene ends were 0 bases for V and 5 bases for J; bases not matched to a gene: 1. CDR3 bases: TGTGCCATCAGTGAGTCGGGACAGGGAACCGGGGAGCTGTTTTTT. Translating gives CAISESGQGTGELFF.

The rearrangement joins TRBV11-3 to TRBJ2-2, with 9 positions matching TRBD1. Per the germline V gene, CDR1 is SGHNT and CDR2 is YENEEA. The CDR3 is made up of 16 amino acids. J lost 7 bases, V lost 6 bases, and 12 bases had no gene match. CDR3 DNA sequence: TGTGCCAGCAGGGCTACAGGGGGCGGTGGTAGCGGGGAGCTGTTTTTT. Translated, it gives CASRATGGGGSGELFF. Full variable domain (missing parts from reference TRBV11-3 and TRBJ2-2): EAGVVQSPRYKIIEKKQPVAFWCNPISGHNTLYWYLQNLGQGPELLIRYENEEAVDDSQLPKDRFSAERLKGVDSTLKIQPAELGDSAVYLCASRATGGGGSGELFFGEGSRLTVL.

The chain employs TRBV7-9 and TRBJ1-1, with D hard to call. Germline V lookup: CDR1 SEHNR, CDR2 FQNEAQ (reference sequence). The CDR3 is 17 amino acids. V lost 5 bases, J lost 0 bases, and 19 bases lay in between. Here the CDR3 DNA reads TGTGCCAGCAGCCGACGGAATACCCATATCTTGAACACTGAAGCTTTCTTT. This codes for CASSRRNTHILNTEAFF.

The chain links TRBV14 to TRBJ1-1, with no clear D. Germline values: CDR1 SGHDN, CDR2 FVKESK. V gave up 1 base and J gave up 4 bases, with 10 bases separating them. The length of the CDR3 is 14 residues. This chain's CDR3 is CASSQGVGSTEAFF. The CDR3 region has the DNA TGTGCCAGCAGCCAAGGGGTTGGGAGCACTGAAGCTTTCTTT.

The rearrangement links TRBV5-1 to TRBJ2-7; 11 bases map to TRBD1. V shed 3 bases and J 3 bases; nucleotides not matched to a gene: 8. Germline assignment: CDR1 SGHRS and CDR2 YFSETQ. This CDR3 comprises 16 residues. The chain's CDR3 is CASSSGQGAVGYEQYF. CDR3 DNA sequence: TGCGCCAGCAGCTCCGGACAGGGGGCAGTCGGCTACGAGCAGTACTTC. Filled out from reference TRBV5-1 and TRBJ2-7, the complete variable domain reads KAGVTQTPRYLIKTRGQQVTLSCSPISGHRSVSWYQQTPGQGLQFLFEYFSETQRNKGNFPGRFSGRQFSNSRSEMNVSTLELGDSALYLCASSSGQGAVGYEQYFGPGTRLTVT.

CDR3 amino acids: CSVTRGGVTEYF. For the CDR3, the DNA is TGCAGCGTTACAAGGGGGGGAGTCACGGAGTACTTC. This chain uses TRBV29-1 with TRBJ2-7; the D gene is possibly TRBD2 (7 bases). V was pared by 5 bases and J by 11 bases, with 19 bases between. Looked up from germline, CDR1 is SQVTM and CDR2 is ANQGSEA. The CDR3 contains 12 residues.

This chain links TRBV5-1 with TRBJ1-2, with D maybe TRBD1 (6 bases). The V end was cut by 4 bases, the J end by 7 bases, with 14 bases between. The CDR3 is 13 residues long. Germline loops: CDR1 SGHRS, CDR2 YFSETQ. This CDR3 reads CASSPQGIRGYTF. The CDR3 coding sequence is TGCGCCAGCAGCCCTCAGGGGATCCGTGGCTACACCTTC.

V gene TRBV7-8 combines with J gene TRBJ1-1, with D unclear. The CDR3 consists of 13 residues. V was trimmed by 4 bases and J by 5 bases, leaving 11 bases between them. Per germline, CDR1 SGHVS and CDR2 FQNEAQ. DNA of the CDR3: TGTGCCAGCAGCTCCGGGGTGGGGACTGAAGCTTTCTTT. Translation gives CASSSGVGTEAFF. Combining the CDR3 with reference TRBV7-8 and TRBJ1-1 gives the whole variable domain GAGVSQSPRYKVAKRGQDVALRCDPISGHVSLFWYQQALGQGPEFLTYFQNEAQLDKSGLPSDRFFAERPEGSVSTLKIQRTQQEDSAVYLCASSSGVGTEAFFGQGTRLTVV.

This chain uses TRBV6-6 with TRBJ2-5; 12 nucleotides agree with TRBD2. Germline V gene data show CDR1 as MNHNY and CDR2 as SVGAGI (reference sequence). This CDR3 spans 15 amino acids. The V and J ends lost 6 bases and 5 bases, in that order; junction bases with no gene match: 7. The CDR3 DNA is TGTGCCAGCAGCACGACTAGCGGGAGTAGGGAGACCCAGTACTTC. It yields the protein CASSTTSGSRETQYF.

V and J are TRBV11-3 and TRBJ2-2, with TRBD2 matching over 9 bases. V lost 1 base, J lost 5 bases, and 5 bases stayed unmatched. The V gene's germline CDR1 is SGHNT and CDR2 YENEEA. CDR3 length: 16 residues. CDR3 DNA: TGTGCCAGCAGCTTAGGTAGCGGGAGCTGGACCGGGGAGCTGTTTTTT. Encoded protein: CASSLGSGSWTGELFF. Complete variable domain (other parts from reference TRBV11-3 and TRBJ2-2): EAGVVQSPRYKIIEKKQPVAFWCNPISGHNTLYWYLQNLGQGPELLIRYENEEAVDDSQLPKDRFSAERLKGVDSTLKIQPAELGDSAVYLCASSLGSGSWTGELFFGEGSRLTVL.

The V and J genes are TRBV14 and TRBJ2-5; D is uncertain. Germline CDR1 is SGHDN and CDR2 is FVKESK. V lost 2 bases and J lost 4, with 11 bases in between. This CDR3 has 14 residues. The CDR3 reads CASSQPLVGETQYF. The CDR3 bases are TGTGCCAGCAGCCAACCTTTAGTGGGAGAGACCCAGTACTTC.